A single sample is the source of the 2 T cell receptor beta chains below, sequenced in a study of blood T cell repertoires in COVID-19. Assay: immunoSEQ multiplex PCR; the TCRdb copy retains only in-frame clones and omits some. This table has 130,000 to 150,000 clones, 70% to 85% appearing once. Sequenced: peripheral blood. The receptors were sampled from a man in his 60s with acute or convalescent COVID-19.

This chain joins TRBV30 and TRBJ1-1; D may be TRBD1 (5 bases). Germline values: CDR1 GTSNPN, CDR2 SVGIG (reference sequence). CDR3 length: 15 amino acids. V gave up 0 bases and J gave up 2 bases, with 13 bases separating them. In DNA, the CDR3 is TGTGCCTGGAGTGTACTGGGGACTCTAAACACTGAAGCTTTCTTT. This sequence encodes CAWSVLGTLNTEAFF.

V and J are TRBV6-5 and TRBJ1-2; a weak D match, TRBD1 (6 bases). V lost 0 bases and J 5 bases, leaving 10 bases between the germline ends. The CDR3 is made up of 14 amino acids. Germline CDR1 is MNHEY and CDR2 is SVGAGI. CDR3 DNA: TGTGCCAGCAGTTACTCCACAGGGCTTTATGGCTACACCTTC. This sequence encodes CASSYSTGLYGYTF.